The 28 T cell receptor beta chains in this list originate from one sample, sequenced in a study of T cell responses to AZD1222 COVID-19 vaccine. Repertoires were generated with immunoSEQ multiplex PCR, while TCRdb's copy carries only in-frame clones and drops some. This repertoire shows 50,000 to 65,000 clones, around 81% found once; its top ten account for roughly 27%. Sequencing used peripheral blood, obtained 28 days after the second AZD1222 dose. Receptor source: an adult who received the AZD1222 COVID-19 vaccine.

The chain has TRBV5-1 and TRBJ2-7; D perhaps matches TRBD1 (6 bases). Trimming shortened V by 4 bases and J by 4 bases, and 18 bases separated the two germline ends. The CDR3 extends over 15 amino acids. The V gene's germline CDR1 is SGHRS and CDR2 YFSETQ. The CDR3 loop is CASSLLPWGRYEQYF. The CDR3 DNA sequence: TGCGCCAGCAGCCTCCTACCTTGGGGGCGGTACGAGCAGTACTTC.

The rearrangement uses TRBV19 and TRBJ2-7; the match to TRBD2 covers 9 bases. CDR1 LNHDA and CDR2 SQIVND come from the germline V gene (reference sequence). The CDR3 contains 17 residues. V was pared by 4 bases and J by 1 base, with 11 bases of the junction left unmatched. The CDR3 DNA reads as TGTGCCAGTAGTACCCAACGGCTGCGGGAGGGTTCCTACGAGCAGTACTTC. It yields the protein CASSTQRLREGSYEQYF.

V is TRBV6-1 and J is TRBJ2-1; 15 bases are a match to TRBD2. The CDR3 length is 17 residues. CDR1 MNHNS and CDR2 SASEGT come from the germline V gene. The V and J ends lost 2 bases and 7 bases, in that order; junction bases with no gene match: 6. The CDR3 is CASSEPGLAGGRNEQFF. CDR3 nucleotide sequence: TGTGCCAGCAGTGAACCGGGACTAGCGGGAGGAAGGAATGAGCAGTTCTTC.

The chain is built from TRBV27 and TRBJ1-3, with D possibly being TRBD1 (5 bases). Trimming removed 8 bases from V and 0 bases from J, with 14 bases in between. This CDR3 is 15 amino acids long. Germline V gene sequence: CDR1 MNHEY, CDR2 SMNVEV (reference sequence). The CDR3 here is CASGTWGLSGNTIYF. The CDR3 DNA sequence: TGTGCCAGCGGGACTTGGGGTCTCTCTGGAAACACCATATATTTT.

The J gene is TRBJ2-1, the V gene TRBV12-3 or TRBV12-4, with D uncertain. The V end was cut by 4 bases, the J end by 4 bases, with 8 bases between. This CDR3 has 13 amino acids. DNA for the CDR3: TGTGCCAGCAGTTGGCTCCAATACAATGAGCAGTTCTTC. It encodes CASSWLQYNEQFF.

This clone was observed once. The V and J genes are TRBV28 and TRBJ2-5; a weak D match, TRBD1 (6 bases). The CDR3 extends over 14 amino acids. Germline CDR1 reads MDHEN; CDR2 reads SYDVKM. V lost 7 bases, J lost 5 bases, and 17 bases lay in between. CDR3 sequence: CASNARGIGETQYF. The CDR3 coding sequence is TGTGCCAGCAACGCCAGGGGAATAGGGGAGACCCAGTACTTC.

This clone was counted only a few times. V is TRBV11-1 and J is TRBJ2-2; 12 nucleotides agree with TRBD1. CDR3 length: 16 amino acids. The V and J ends lost 3 bases and 4 bases, in that order; junction bases with no gene match: 3. CDR1 is SGHAT, CDR2 FQDESV, per germline (reference sequence). The CDR3 spells CASSLGTGGITGELFF. In nucleotides, the CDR3 is TGTGCCAGCAGCTTGGGGACAGGGGGCATCACCGGGGAGCTGTTTTTT.

The V call is TRBV28, the J call TRBJ2-7; D is ambiguous. The CDR3 is made up of 16 amino acids. Germline loops: CDR1 MDHEN, CDR2 SYDVKM. Trimming left V 3 bases short and J 0 bases short, with 15 bases between. CDR3 amino acids: CASSFSLGVGSYEQYF. DNA for the CDR3: TGTGCCAGCAGTTTTAGTCTGGGTGTGGGCTCCTACGAGCAGTACTTC.

The rearrangement links TRBV5-4 to TRBJ2-7, with 8 bases aligning to TRBD2. V was clipped by 3 bases and J by 1 base; unmatched bases: 6. Germline lookup yields CDR1 SGHNT and CDR2 YYREEE (reference sequence). The CDR3 runs 15 residues. CDR3 nucleotides: TGTGCCAGCAGCTGGAATAGCGGGATATCCTACGAGCAGTACTTC. Protein sequence: CASSWNSGISYEQYF. Using reference TRBV5-4 and TRBJ2-7 for the parts outside the CDR3, the full variable domain is ETGVTQSPTHLIKTRGQQVTLRCSSQSGHNTVSWYQQALGQGPQFIFQYYREEENGRGNFPPRFSGLQFPNYSSELNVNALELDDSALYLCASSWNSGISYEQYFGPGTRLTVT.

In this sample, this clone turned up many times. This sequence joins TRBV2 and TRBJ2-2; D uncertain. In germline, CDR1 is SNHLY, CDR2 FYNNEI. The CDR3 spans 16 residues. Deletions cut 2 bases from V and 1 base from J, with 11 bases between. The CDR3 nucleotides read TGTGCCAGCAGTGAACCTCTTCAGAGGAACACCGGGGAGCTGTTTTTT. It is translated as CASSEPLQRNTGELFF.

The CDR3 region is CASSPSDLRQDNEQFF. The CDR3 DNA reads as TGTGCCAGTAGTCCTAGCGACCTAAGGCAGGACAATGAGCAGTTCTTC. The chain has TRBV19 and TRBJ2-1; the D gene is possibly TRBD2 (6 bases). CDR1 and CDR2 from the germline V gene are LNHDA and SQIVND (reference sequence). The CDR3 has 16 amino acids. V was trimmed by 5 bases and J by 5 bases, leaving 19 bases between them. The whole variable domain, remainder taken from reference TRBV19 and TRBJ2-1, is DGGITQSPKYLFRKEGQNVTLSCEQNLNHDAMYWYRQDPGQGLRLIYYSQIVNDFQKGDIAEGYSVSREKKESFPLTVTSAQKNPTAFYLCASSPSDLRQDNEQFFGPGTRLTVL.

This clone is a singleton in its sample. The chain carries TRBV19 and TRBJ2-5; D is unclear. Trimming took 3 bases from V and 5 from J, leaving 7 bases between them. From germline, CDR1 is LNHDA and CDR2 SQIVND (reference sequence). CDR3 size: 12 residues. CDR3 protein: CASSMYGETQYF. The CDR3 DNA sequence: TGTGCCAGTAGTATGTATGGGGAGACCCAGTACTTC.

This rearrangement joins TRBV13 to TRBJ2-1, with 10 bases identical to TRBD2. CDR3 length: 16 residues. The germline CDR1 and CDR2 sequences are PRHDT and FYEKMQ (reference sequence). With 5 bases clipped from V and 5 bases from J, the junction kept 9 bases outside the gene matches. CDR3 nucleotides: TGTGCCAGCAGCCCTCACGGGACTAGCGCCCACAATGAGCAGTTCTTC. Translating gives CASSPHGTSAHNEQFF.

This clone occurred a few times. The chain is built from TRBV28 and TRBJ2-1; D gene unclear. CDR3 length: 12 amino acids. Germline CDR1 reads MDHEN; CDR2 reads SYDVKM. V was shortened by 5 bases and J by 8 bases, with 10 bases between the two germline ends. In DNA, the CDR3 is TGTGCCAGCAGTCCGGGCGGTTATGAGCAGTTCTTC. This gives the protein CASSPGGYEQFF.

This chain links TRBV18 with TRBJ2-7, with 8 bases matching TRBD2. V lost 6 bases and J lost 6; bases outside the gene matches: 19. CDR1 KGHSH and CDR2 LQKENI come from the germline V gene. There are 17 residues in the CDR3. CDR3 amino acids: CASSPTRVRTSPGEQYF. The CDR3 bases are TGTGCCAGCTCTCCAACCAGAGTTCGGACTAGCCCTGGCGAGCAGTACTTC.

V usage is TRBV4-2 and J usage is TRBJ2-1; D is ambiguous. The ends were cut back, 0 bases at V and 6 bases at J, with 6 bases in the middle. Germline loops: CDR1 LGHNA, CDR2 YNFKEQ. This CDR3 has 13 residues. The CDR3 DNA follows: TGTGCCAGCAGCCAAGACCTACTCAATGAGCAGTTCTTC. Encoded protein: CASSQDLLNEQFF.

The chain links TRBV7-2 to TRBJ2-2; D is unresolved. Germline lookup yields CDR1 SGHTA and CDR2 FQGNSA. The CDR3 spans 14 residues. V lost 2 bases and J 7 bases, leaving 11 bases between the germline ends. The CDR3 is CASSLTLRSGELFF. Written as DNA, the CDR3 is TGTGCCAGCAGCTTAACTTTGAGGAGCGGGGAGCTGTTTTTT.

V gene TRBV19 combines with J gene TRBJ1-1, with TRBD1 identical over 9 bases. CDR1 is LNHDA, CDR2 SQIVND, per germline (reference sequence). This CDR3 is 14 amino acids long. Losses at the gene ends were 5 bases for V and 4 bases for J; bases not matched to a gene: 5. CDR3 amino acids: CASSSGDRATEAFF. CDR3 coding DNA: TGTGCCAGTAGTTCGGGGGACAGGGCCACTGAAGCTTTCTTT. The full variable domain, its missing parts supplied by reference TRBV19 and TRBJ1-1, is DGGITQSPKYLFRKEGQNVTLSCEQNLNHDAMYWYRQDPGQGLRLIYYSQIVNDFQKGDIAEGYSVSREKKESFPLTVTSAQKNPTAFYLCASSSGDRATEAFFGQGTRLTVV.

The V call is TRBV27, the J call TRBJ2-7; 9 positions match TRBD1. Germline V CDR1 and CDR2: MNHEY, SMNVEV (reference sequence). Trimming took 0 bases from V and 4 from J; bases not matched to a gene: 1. CDR3 length: 14 amino acids. The CDR3 reads CASSLSGTGYEQYF. The CDR3 DNA follows: TGTGCCAGCAGTTTATCGGGGACAGGGTACGAGCAGTACTTC.

V usage is TRBV6-2 or TRBV6-3 and J usage is TRBJ1-1; D is unclear. The CDR3 extends over 14 amino acids. Trimming stripped 0 bases from V and 4 bases from J, with 9 bases between. CDR1 MNHEY and CDR2 SVGEGT come from the germline V gene. CDR3 DNA sequence: TGTGCCAGCAGTTACTCGCTAGAGGCCACTGAAGCTTTCTTT. Translation: CASSYSLEATEAFF.

The rearrangement joins TRBV10-1 to TRBJ2-7; D ambiguous. V lost 5 bases to trimming and J lost 4 bases, with 12 bases between them. Germline values: CDR1 WNHNN, CDR2 SYGVQD (reference sequence). The CDR3 runs to 13 residues. The DNA for the CDR3 is TGCGCCAGCAGTTGGCCAGACCTATACGAGCAGTACTTC. Protein: CASSWPDLYEQYF.

The V call is TRBV6-1, the J call TRBJ2-1, with D perhaps TRBD1 or TRBD2 (7 bases each). The CDR3 covers 13 residues. The germline CDR1 and CDR2 sequences are MNHNS and SASEGT. V lost 6 bases and J 9 bases, leaving 15 bases between the germline ends. The CDR3 reads CASSGIRGGEQFF. The CDR3, as DNA: TGTGCCAGCAGCGGCATCAGGGGGGGTGAGCAGTTCTTC.

This chain joins TRBV9 and TRBJ2-2, with 14 bases matching TRBD2. The CDR3 spans 19 residues. Germline V lookup: CDR1 SGDLS, CDR2 YYNGEE. V shed 4 bases, J shed 6 bases, and the junction held 14 bases outside the gene matches. The CDR3 here is CASSLTPGTSGSRAGELFF. The CDR3 nucleotides are TGTGCCAGCAGCCTTACGCCCGGGACTAGCGGGAGTCGAGCCGGGGAGCTGTTTTTT.

The rearrangement joins TRBV19 to TRBJ2-1; 8 bases are a match to TRBD2. V shed 9 bases and J 0 bases; nucleotides not matched to a gene: 7. Germline CDR1 and CDR2: LNHDA and SQIVND (reference sequence). The CDR3 totals 15 residues. As DNA, the CDR3 is TGTGCCAGCTCTAGCGGGCCAGGCTCCTACAATGAGCAGTTCTTC. Amino acid sequence: CASSSGPGSYNEQFF.

This clone was observed a single time. The chain couples TRBV25-1 to TRBJ2-7; TRBD1 aligns across 9 bases. V gave up 8 bases and J gave up 3 bases; unmatched junction bases: 11. Germline values: CDR1 MGHDK, CDR2 SYGVNS. The length of the CDR3 is 15 residues. The CDR3 region is CASAGQGIYSYEQYF. The CDR3 coding sequence is TGTGCCAGCGCGGGACAGGGCATTTATAGCTACGAGCAGTACTTC.

This chain connects TRBV2 to TRBJ2-3; 12 positions agree with TRBD2. The CDR3 runs 15 residues. With 5 bases clipped from V and 6 bases from J, the junction kept 6 bases outside the gene matches. CDR1 and CDR2 (germline): SNHLY, FYNNEI. CDR3 amino acids: CASSSGLAGMDTQYF. The DNA for the CDR3 is TGTGCCAGCAGTTCGGGACTAGCGGGTATGGATACGCAGTATTTT.

This clone has a single count. The chain recombines TRBV5-1 with TRBJ2-7; 7 nucleotides line up with TRBD1. CDR1 is SGHRS and CDR2 is YFSETQ in the germline V gene. This CDR3 contains 15 residues. With V trimmed by 3 bases and J by 1 base, 7 bases remained unmatched. CDR3 region: CASSYKTGTSYEQYF. CDR3 nucleotides: TGCGCCAGCAGCTACAAGACAGGGACATCCTACGAGCAGTACTTC. Based on the CDR3 plus reference TRBV5-1 and TRBJ2-7, the full variable domain is KAGVTQTPRYLIKTRGQQVTLSCSPISGHRSVSWYQQTPGQGLQFLFEYFSETQRNKGNFPGRFSGRQFSNSRSEMNVSTLELGDSALYLCASSYKTGTSYEQYFGPGTRLTVT.

The chain has TRBV14 and TRBJ2-7; no firm D call. The germline gives CDR1 SGHDN, CDR2 FVKESK. Trimming removed 4 bases from V and 4 bases from J, with 5 bases in between. The CDR3 contains 11 residues. CDR3 region: CASSPGYEQYF. In nucleotides, the CDR3 is TGTGCCAGCAGCCCAGGATACGAGCAGTACTTC. The whole variable domain, remainder taken from reference TRBV14 and TRBJ2-7, is EAGVTQFPSHSVIEKGQTVTLRCDPISGHDNLYWYRRVMGKEIKFLLHFVKESKQDESGMPNNRFLAERTGGTYSTLKVQPAELEDSGVYFCASSPGYEQYFGPGTRLTVT.